This T cell receptor (beta chain) originates from a study of blood T cell repertoires in COVID-19. As for the study in general: Both acute and convalescent COVID-19 samples were obtained from the United States, Italy and Spain.

Study processing details: Reference gene primer amplification gave estimated nucleated cell counts. The method was immunoSEQ multiplex PCR; TCRdb's version includes in-frame clones alone and lacks a portion of them. That table furnishes V, J and clone size, whereas the DNA furnished D and trimming. The sample lists roughly 200,000 clones, 75% to 85% occurring once. Germline V gene data show CDR1 as SNHLY and CDR2 as FYNNEI. CDR3 length: 13 residues. Trimming removed 6 bases at V and 3 bases at J, with 11 bases between. The sequence derives from a human donor in a cohort sampled during active COVID-19. V usage is TRBV2 and J usage is TRBJ1-1; tentatively, D is TRBD1 (6 bases). Input material: peripheral blood. This chain's CDR3 is CASSAQGHTEAFF. For the CDR3, the DNA is TGTGCCAGCAGCGCACAGGGTCACACTGAAGCTTTCTTT.